These T cell receptor beta chains were read from a single sample in a study of CD8 T cells in ankylosing spondylitis. TCRdb reprocessed the 5' RACE reads with MiXCR, giving one entry per CDR3 protein. Here the sample spans roughly 700,000 distinct CDR3 sequences, 15% to 20% being singletons. Input material: blood, either unsorted or a sorted T cell fraction (not recorded which). The receptors originated from a male donor with ankylosing spondylitis. The CDR3 runs from the conserved cysteine through the conserved F or W. D genes are given only for firm matches. Size tells how often a clone was seen (once, few, many) or the class of an expanded clone, and some rows leave it out.

TRBD1,.,TRBV6-1,TRBJ1-1,TGTGCCAGCAGTGCTATCCACAGGGGGGTCACTGAAGCTTTCTTT,CASSAIHRGVTEAFF
.,few,TRBV4-2,TRBJ2-3,TGTGCCAGCAGCCCACCCGGTATTAATACGCAGTATTTT,CASSPPGINTQYF
.,.,TRBV24-1,TRBJ1-5,TGTGCCACCAGTGATTTGGAGGTCAATCAGCCCCAGCATTTT,CATSDLEVNQPQHF
.,few,TRBV28,TRBJ1-1,TGTGCCAGCAGTCCGGCCGGGACGCGATACGAAGCTTTCTTT,CASSPAGTRYEAFF
TRBD1,few,TRBV5-1,TRBJ1-4,TGCGCCAGCAGTTTCCAGGGGGGTGAAAAACTGTTTTTT,CASSFQGGEKLFF
TRBD1,few,TRBV10-3,TRBJ2-1,TGTGCCATCAGCGCCGGGACAGTCAATGAGCAGTTCTTC,CAISAGTVNEQFF
.,.,TRBV28,TRBJ2-7,TGTGCCAGCAGTTTTGCTGGATCCCTCTCCTACGAGCAGTACTTC,CASSFAGSLSYEQYF
.,.,TRBV6-1,TRBJ1-1,TGTGCCAGCCGGCGGCAGACCCTGATGAACACTGAAGCTTTCTTT,CASRRQTLMNTEAFF
TRBD1,.,TRBV28,TRBJ2-2,TGTGCCAGCAGTTTATTACAGGGGAGCACCGGGGAGCTGTTTTTT,CASSLLQGSTGELFF
TRBD1,.,TRBV29-1,TRBJ2-7,TGCAGCGTTAAGGACAGGGGGATCTACGAGCAGTACTTC,CSVKDRGIYEQYF
TRBD2,many,TRBV7-2,TRBJ2-7,TGTGCCAGCAGCCGCGGGGGGACGACAGACTACGAGCAGTACTTC,CASSRGGTTDYEQYF
.,.,TRBV5-1,TRBJ2-1,TGCGCCAGCAGCCCGGAGTTAGCCTACAATGAGCAGTTCTTC,CASSPELAYNEQFF
.,many,TRBV7-2,TRBJ1-1,TGTGCCAGCAGCTCCGACTTTGGAGCTTTCTTT,CASSSDFGAFF
.,many,TRBV7-2,TRBJ1-2,TGTGCCAGCAGCTCACAGATTAACTATGGCTACACCTTC,CASSSQINYGYTF
TRBD1,few,TRBV12-5,TRBJ2-7,TGTGCTAGTGGTTTGGAGGACAGGCGCCTCTACGAGCAGTACTTC,CASGLEDRRLYEQYF
.,.,TRBV7-2,TRBJ2-3,TGTGCCAGCAGAGAGGCCATCACAGATACGCAGTATTTT,CASREAITDTQYF
.,.,TRBV25-1,TRBJ2-1,TGTGCCAGCAGTGATCCAAGCTGGAGGGTGAATGAGCAGTTCTTC,CASSDPSWRVNEQFF
TRBD2,.,TRBV27,TRBJ2-7,TGTGCCAGCAGTCGACTACGGACTAGCGGGACCTACGAGCAGTACTTC,CASSRLRTSGTYEQYF
.,few,TRBV6-5,TRBJ2-1,TGTGCCAGCAGTTATGAGAATGAGCAGTTCTTC,CASSYENEQFF
.,few,TRBV7-9,TRBJ1-2,TGTGCCAGCAGCTCCCCTATTCGACCCTATGGCTACACCTTC,CASSSPIRPYGYTF
.,few,TRBV6-1,TRBJ1-1,TGTGCCAGCAGCGAGACAGCTAGCACTGAAGCTTTCTTT,CASSETASTEAFF
.,.,TRBV5-1,TRBJ2-5,TGCGCCAGCAGCTTGGACGGGGTTCGAGAGACCCAGTACTTC,CASSLDGVRETQYF
.,.,TRBV5-1,TRBJ2-1,TGCGCCAGCTCGGGTGGGGGAGGAGGCCCGTACAATGAGCAGTTCTTC,CASSGGGGGPYNEQFF
TRBD2,many,TRBV29-1,TRBJ2-5,TGCAGCGTTGGTAGCGGGGCCCAAGAGACCCAGTACTTC,CSVGSGAQETQYF
TRBD1,.,TRBV29-1,TRBJ1-1,TGCAGCGTTACAGGGGTTTTGAACACTGAAGCTTTCTTT,CSVTGVLNTEAFF
.,few,TRBV25-1,TRBJ2-5,TGTGCCAGCAGTGAATTTGGGGATGGCGAGACCCAGTACTTC,CASSEFGDGETQYF
.,few,TRBV7-6,TRBJ2-1,TGTGCCAGCAGCGCCCCCGGGACCAACTACAATGAGCAGTTCTTC,CASSAPGTNYNEQFF
TRBD1,.,TRBV20-1,TRBJ2-2,TGCAGTGCGACAGGGGGCCGGGGTACCGGGGAGCTGTTTTTT,CSATGGRGTGELFF
.,few,TRBV10-3,TRBJ2-3,TGTGCCATCAGTGACGACAGTAGCACAGATACGCAGTATTTT,CAISDDSSTDTQYF
TRBD2,.,TRBV28,TRBJ2-1,TGTGCCAGCAGTTTATTGGGACTAGCGGGACCCTACAATGAGCAGTTCTTC,CASSLLGLAGPYNEQFF
.,few,TRBV7-3,TRBJ1-2,TGTGCCAGCATCCGTTCCGGGATCCTGAACTATGGCTACACCTTC,CASIRSGILNYGYTF
.,many,TRBV12-3/TRBV12-4,TRBJ2-1,TGTGCCAGCAGTTCTCGGGGATACAATGAGCAGTTCTTC,CASSSRGYNEQFF
.,.,TRBV5-1,TRBJ1-1,TGCGCCAGCAGCTTGGAAGGGCCTTCAGCTTTCTTT,CASSLEGPSAFF
TRBD1,few,TRBV12-3/TRBV12-4,TRBJ2-5,TGTGCCAGCAGTCCCTTTTTCGGACAGGGAGAGACCCAGTACTTC,CASSPFFGQGETQYF
TRBD1,.,TRBV20-1,TRBJ2-2,TGCAGTGCTAGCGCAGGGGGCATCACCGGGGAGCTGTTTTTT,CSASAGGITGELFF
.,.,TRBV11-1,TRBJ1-2,TGTGCCAGCAGCGAAGACATGTTTCGGGGCTACACCTTC,CASSEDMFRGYTF
TRBD1,.,TRBV28,TRBJ2-3,TGTGCCAGCACCTCGGACAGGTACACAGATACGCAGTATTTT,CASTSDRYTDTQYF
TRBD1,.,TRBV29-1,TRBJ1-1,TGCAGCTTACAGGGGGAAGGCGCTGAAGCTTTCTTT,CSLQGEGAEAFF
.,.,TRBV11-2,TRBJ1-2,TGTGCCAGCAGCTTATCGCCGGACGGGGCCGGCTATGGCTACACCTTC,CASSLSPDGAGYGYTF
.,many,TRBV12-3/TRBV12-4,TRBJ2-7,TGTGCCAGCAGTTTTCGGGCCGAGCAGTACTTC,CASSFRAEQYF
TRBD1,many,TRBV7-9,TRBJ1-2,TGTGCCAGCAGCACTCGCGACAGGGTGGGCTATGGCTACACCTTC,CASSTRDRVGYGYTF
TRBD2,many,TRBV29-1,TRBJ2-1,TGCAGCGTTATAGCGGGAGGGCCAAATGAGCAGTTCTTC,CSVIAGGPNEQFF
.,many,TRBV5-1,TRBJ2-1,TGCGCCAGCAGCTCCAGGGGAGCTAATGAGCAGTTCTTC,CASSSRGANEQFF
TRBD2,few,TRBV20-1,TRBJ2-5,TGCAGTGCTAGGGGACTAGCGGGATCCCAAGAGACCCAGTACTTC,CSARGLAGSQETQYF
.,.,TRBV2,TRBJ2-7,TGTGCCAGCAGTAGACTAGACGGACAGGCCTCCTACGAGCAGTACTTC,CASSRLDGQASYEQYF
TRBD1,.,TRBV3-1,TRBJ1-1,TGTGCCAGCAGGGGGGACAGATCGAACACTGAAGCTTTCTTT,CASRGDRSNTEAFF
.,.,TRBV27,TRBJ1-6,TGTGCCAGCAGTTTATCGGGGGGTTCCTATAATTCACCCCTCCACTTT,CASSLSGGSYNSPLHF
.,.,TRBV3-1,TRBJ1-6,TGTGCCAGCAGCCAAGCCGACGGGATTTCACCCCTCCACTTT,CASSQADGISPLHF
.,few,TRBV4-3,TRBJ2-7,TGCGCCAGCAGCCAAGTTTGGGTGCGGGGAGTCCTCTTCGAGCAGTACTTC,CASSQVWVRGVLFEQYF
.,.,TRBV7-9,TRBJ1-1,TGTGCCTACAGGGAAAACACTGAAGCTTTCTTT,CAYRENTEAFF
TRBD2,.,TRBV4-2,TRBJ2-3,TGTGCCAGCAGCCTTCCGGGACTAGCGGGAGATTTTGGGGACACAGATACGCAGTATTTT,CASSLPGLAGDFGDTDTQYF
TRBD2,.,TRBV7-2,TRBJ2-1,TGTGCCAGCAGCTTGGAGGGACTAGCGGGATCGAATGAGCAGTTCTTC,CASSLEGLAGSNEQFF
.,.,TRBV4-3,TRBJ1-2,TGCGCCAGCAGCCAAGAGCGAGGGGGGGGCTATGGCTACACCTTC,CASSQERGGGYGYTF